The clone carrying this T cell receptor beta chain came up many times. The sample originates from a study of early T cells in non-severe SARS-CoV-2 infection. Looking at the study overall: The sequenced material was bulk RNA from unsorted whole blood, and its chains were unpaired.

Each single cDNA molecule received a unique molecular identifier. TCRdb redid the calling of the 5' RACE reads with MiXCR, one entry per CDR3 protein. Of about 35,000 distinct CDR3 sequences in the sample, around 4.5% are singletons; the top ten hold 5.5% to 6%. The sample comprised whole blood. The TCR comes from an adult who was a healthcare worker with PCR-confirmed SARS-CoV-2 infection or an uninfected control (not recorded which).

This CDR3 reads CATIGVGELFF. CDR3 in DNA: TGTGCCACCATTGGGGTCGGGGAGCTGTTTTTT. The rearrangement joins TRBV24-1 to TRBJ2-2; D gene ambiguous. V lost 8 bases to trimming and J lost 7 bases, with 7 bases between them. Germline V CDR1 and CDR2: KGHDR, SFDVKD. This CDR3 has 11 amino acids.